Below, 26 T cell receptor beta chains from the same sample are listed, as sequenced in a study of blood T cell repertoires in COVID-19. Sequenced by immunoSEQ multiplex PCR; TCRdb stores in-frame clones only, minus some. The table shows hundreds of thousands of clones, with roughly 85% occurring only once. The sequencing input was PBMCs or T cells enriched from blood (not recorded which). Receptors were obtained from a woman in her late teens or twenties with acute COVID-19.

The genes are TRBV19 and TRBJ2-2, with 12 bases fitting TRBD2. The ends lost 4 bases at V and 7 bases at J; junction bases unmatched: 7. The length of the CDR3 is 16 residues. Germline V lookup: CDR1 LNHDA, CDR2 SQIVND (reference sequence). The chain's CDR3 is CASSKKLAGGHGELFF. The CDR3 DNA sequence: TGTGCCAGTAGTAAGAAACTAGCGGGGGGCCACGGGGAGCTGTTTTTT. Drawing the rest from reference TRBV19 and TRBJ2-2, the complete variable domain is DGGITQSPKYLFRKEGQNVTLSCEQNLNHDAMYWYRQDPGQGLRLIYYSQIVNDFQKGDIAEGYSVSREKKESFPLTVTSAQKNPTAFYLCASSKKLAGGHGELFFGEGSRLTVL.

The rearrangement links TRBV10-1 to TRBJ2-2, with D maybe TRBD1 (5 bases). This CDR3 comprises 13 residues. Germline CDR1 reads WNHNN; CDR2 reads SYGVQD (reference sequence). V gave up 8 bases and J gave up 1 base, with 8 bases separating them. The CDR3 nucleotides are TGCGCCAGCTCAGGGAAGAACACCGGGGAGCTGTTTTTT. Translating gives CASSGKNTGELFF.

The chain recombines TRBV7-9 with TRBJ1-1, with TRBD1 as a possible D gene (5 bases). The CDR3 has 13 amino acids. From germline, CDR1 is SEHNR and CDR2 FQNEAQ (reference sequence). The V and J ends lost 1 base and 3 bases respectively, with 6 bases between them. The CDR3: CASSLVTDTEAFF. In DNA form, the CDR3 reads TGTGCCAGCAGCTTAGTGACAGACACTGAAGCTTTCTTT.

The V call is TRBV20-1, the J call TRBJ2-3; 9 bases map to TRBD2. The CDR3 runs 10 residues. V gave up 6 bases and J gave up 13 bases; unmatched junction bases: 5. Per the germline V gene, CDR1 is DFQATT and CDR2 is SNEGSKA (reference sequence). The CDR3: CSALGLAEYF. In DNA form, the CDR3 reads TGCAGTGCCCTGGGACTAGCTGAGTATTTT.

The chain carries TRBV29-1 and TRBJ1-1, with 7 bases aligning to TRBD1. Germline values: CDR1 SQVTM, CDR2 ANQGSEA. Trimming cost V 6 bases and J 6 bases; bases outside gene matches: 4. The CDR3 consists of 11 residues. CDR3 loop: CSVVTGPEAFF. The CDR3 coding sequence is TGCAGCGTGGTGACAGGGCCTGAAGCTTTCTTT. Together with reference TRBV29-1 and TRBJ1-1, the CDR3 gives the full variable domain: SAVISQKPSRDICQRGTSLTIQCQVDSQVTMMFWYRQQPGQSLTLIATANQGSEATYESGFVIDKFPISRPNLTFSTLTVSNMSPEDSSIYLCSVVTGPEAFFGQGTRLTVV.

The chain employs TRBV27 and TRBJ1-6, with unresolved D. The CDR3 consists of 19 residues. V dropped 6 bases and J dropped 10 bases, with 31 bases sitting between them. The germline CDR1 and CDR2 sequences are MNHEY and SMNVEV (reference sequence). The CDR3: CASSRIFEVGSSGKSPLHF. The CDR3 DNA reads TGTGCCAGCAGCCGTATATTCGAAGTCGGATCCTCGGGGAAGTCACCCCTCCACTTT.

The CDR3 loop is CASSRQGGGTEAFF. As DNA, the CDR3 is TGTGCCAGCAGTCGACAGGGGGGAGGAACTGAAGCTTTCTTT. The chain carries TRBV14 and TRBJ1-1; 9 positions match TRBD1. Germline loops: CDR1 SGHDN, CDR2 FVKESK. The J segment lost 5 bases and the V segment lost 6 bases, leaving 7 bases of the junction unmatched. This CDR3 is built from 14 residues.

J is TRBJ1-1 and V is TRBV25-1; D uncertain. The germline gives CDR1 MGHDK, CDR2 SYGVNS. The CDR3 extends over 13 amino acids. The germline V and J ends were trimmed by 2 bases and 2 bases, with 6 bases remaining between them. CDR3 loop: CASSEMRNTEAFF. CDR3 DNA: TGTGCCAGCAGTGAAATGAGAAACACTGAAGCTTTCTTT.

This clone was observed once. V and J are TRBV5-1 and TRBJ1-1; 12 nucleotides line up with TRBD1. This CDR3 spans 14 amino acids. V was pared by 4 bases and J by 11 bases, with 9 bases of the junction left unmatched. Germline lookup yields CDR1 SGHRS and CDR2 YFSETQ. The CDR3 is CASSAGQGAFLAFF. In DNA form, the CDR3 reads TGCGCCAGCAGCGCGGGACAGGGGGCTTTTCTGGCTTTCTTT.

The chain couples TRBV18 to TRBJ2-2, with D perhaps TRBD1 (5 bases). The CDR3 has 14 amino acids. Trimming stripped 2 bases from V and 6 bases from J, with 10 bases between. Germline CDR1 reads KGHSH; CDR2 reads LQKENI. CDR3 DNA: TGTGCCAGCTCACCATGGGCAGGGTCCGGGGAGCTGTTTTTT. Encoded protein: CASSPWAGSGELFF.

The V call is TRBV27, the J call TRBJ1-2; D ambiguous. Trimming cost V 3 bases and J 7 bases, with 9 bases left between them. The CDR3 spans 12 residues. Germline V gene data show CDR1 as MNHEY and CDR2 as SMNVEV (reference sequence). The chain's CDR3 is CASSFVGGGYTF. The DNA for the CDR3 is TGTGCCAGCAGTTTCGTTGGAGGTGGCTACACCTTC.

The chain is built from TRBV7-9 and TRBJ1-3; no definite D call. The germline CDR1 and CDR2 sequences are SEHNR and FQNEAQ (reference sequence). CDR3 length equals 16 residues. With 0 bases removed from V and 4 bases from J, the gap between germline ends came to 13 bases. In nucleotides, the CDR3 is TGTGCCAGCAGCTTAGCGTCGGGGTTTGGGGGAAACACCATATATTTT. This encodes CASSLASGFGGNTIYF.

The J gene is TRBJ1-6, the V gene TRBV13, with D possibly TRBD1 on 6 matching bases. CDR1 and CDR2 from the germline V gene are PRHDT and FYEKMQ (reference sequence). CDR3 size: 15 residues. Deletions cut 5 bases from V and 4 bases from J, with 12 bases between. CDR3 sequence: CASSTQGNYNSPLHF. In DNA, the CDR3 is TGTGCCAGCAGCACACAGGGAAATTATAATTCACCCCTCCACTTT.

This chain joins TRBV5-4 and TRBJ2-2; a weak D match, TRBD2 (6 bases). The CDR3 sequence is 13 residues long. V lost 6 bases to trimming and J lost 4 bases, with 10 bases between them. Germline V gene sequence: CDR1 SGHNT, CDR2 YYREEE (reference sequence). For the CDR3, the DNA is TGTGCCAGCAAGGAGGGAGCCACCGGGGAGCTGTTTTTT. Residues: CASKEGATGELFF.

The CDR3 region is CASSIDVRGRPNSPLHF. CDR3 coding DNA: TGTGCCAGTAGTATAGACGTAAGGGGTCGACCTAATTCACCCCTCCACTTT. This chain connects TRBV19 to TRBJ1-6, with a weak D call TRBD1 (5 bases). Deletions cut 0 bases from V and 6 bases from J, with 15 bases between. Germline loops: CDR1 LNHDA, CDR2 SQIVND (reference sequence). This CDR3 is built from 17 residues.

The chain links TRBV10-1 to TRBJ2-1; TRBD1 aligns across 7 bases. V was pared by 0 bases and J by 7 bases, with 6 bases of the junction left unmatched. The V gene's germline CDR1 is WNHNN and CDR2 SYGVQD (reference sequence). This CDR3 comprises 15 residues. CDR3 loop: CASSESGQALNEQFF. In nucleotides, the CDR3 is TGCGCCAGCAGTGAGTCAGGACAGGCGCTGAATGAGCAGTTCTTC.

There are a few counts of this clone. The V call is TRBV7-2, the J call TRBJ2-3, with D possibly matching TRBD1 (6 bases). The CDR3 loop spans 16 amino acids. From germline, CDR1 is SGHTA and CDR2 FQGNSA. V lost 5 bases, J lost 1 base, and 16 bases lay in between. CDR3 sequence reads: CASSPSGGMGTDTQYF. CDR3 in DNA: TGTGCCAGCAGCCCGAGTGGGGGCATGGGCACAGATACGCAGTATTTT.

The chain combines TRBV28 with TRBJ1-4, with 10 nucleotides matching TRBD1. The CDR3 is made up of 16 amino acids. Trimming took 5 bases from V and 3 from J; bases not matched to a gene: 6. From germline, CDR1 is MDHEN and CDR2 SYDVKM. CDR3 sequence (DNA): TGTGCCAGCAGTCCGGGACAGGGGTTGGCTAATGAAAAACTGTTTTTT. Translated: CASSPGQGLANEKLFF.

The CDR3 DNA reads TGCGCCAGCTCGGGAGAGGGTAACACTGAAGCTTTCTTT. This gives the protein CASSGEGNTEAFF. The rearrangement uses TRBV10-2 and TRBJ1-1; D remains ambiguous. CDR1 and CDR2 (germline): WSHSY, SAAADI. The CDR3 consists of 13 residues. The V gene lost 8 bases and the J gene lost 2 bases, with 12 bases spanning the gap.

The CDR3 here is CASGLVHQGTIPNTGELFF. For the CDR3, the DNA is TGTGCTAGTGGTTTGGTACACCAGGGGACGATTCCGAACACCGGGGAGCTGTTTTTT. The chain combines TRBV12-5 with TRBJ2-2; TRBD1 is a possible D gene (6 bases). Germline CDR1 LGHNT, CDR2 FRNRAP. V lost 0 bases to trimming and J lost 0 bases, with 17 bases between them. This CDR3 region has 19 residues.

The chain links TRBV6-2 or TRBV6-3 to TRBJ2-5, with 14 bases aligning to TRBD2. Per the germline V gene, CDR1 is MNHEY and CDR2 is SVGEGT. The CDR3 runs to 16 residues. V shed 5 bases and J 9 bases; nucleotides not matched to a gene: 11. The CDR3 coding sequence is TGTGCCAGCAGTCCCTGGACTAGCGGGGGGCTCGGGGCCCAGTACTTC. This gives the protein CASSPWTSGGLGAQYF.

This clone was seen only once. CDR3 nucleotide sequence: TGTGCCACCAGCAGAGGTGGGCCCATGACAGATACGCAGTATTTT. Residues: CATSRGGPMTDTQYF. The chain uses TRBV15 and TRBJ2-3, with D unclear. Trimming removed 1 base from V and 3 bases from J, with 11 bases in between. The germline V gene has CDR1 LNHNV and CDR2 YYDKDF (reference sequence). The CDR3 is made up of 15 amino acids.

The chain has TRBV6-2 or TRBV6-3 and TRBJ1-2; D unresolved. This CDR3 has 15 amino acids. Germline V CDR1 and CDR2: MNHEY, SVGEGT. Trimming left V 2 bases short and J 3 bases short, with 13 bases between. CDR3 DNA: TGTGCCAGCAGTTACGCGGGGTTTCGGGACTATGGCTACACCTTC. Protein: CASSYAGFRDYGYTF.

This rearrangement joins TRBV15 to TRBJ2-4, with 11 nucleotides matching TRBD2. Germline V gene sequence: CDR1 LNHNV, CDR2 YYDKDF (reference sequence). The CDR3 contains 15 residues. V shed 3 bases and J 8 bases; nucleotides not matched to a gene: 6. Here the CDR3 reads CATSSSGRAGDIQYF. The CDR3 nucleotides are TGTGCCACCAGCAGTAGCGGGAGGGCCGGGGACATTCAGTACTTC.

This chain connects TRBV10-3 to TRBJ2-1, with 9 bases that match TRBD1. The CDR3 contains 16 residues. Germline CDR1 ENHRY, CDR2 SYGVKD. Losses at the gene ends were 10 bases for V and 3 bases for J; bases not matched to a gene: 13. The CDR3 DNA reads TGTGCCAAAGGACCTAGGGACAGGGAAAACTACAATGAGCAGTTCTTC. Translation gives CAKGPRDRENYNEQFF.

Regarding this clone: The same CDR3 arises from other DNA sequences in this sample as well. The gene calls are TRBV10-3 and TRBJ2-7; 8 bases map to TRBD2. V was pared by 3 bases and J by 6 bases, with 7 bases of the junction left unmatched. The germline V gene has CDR1 ENHRY and CDR2 SYGVKD. This CDR3 comprises 14 residues. CDR3 sequence: CAISEGISGTEQYF. CDR3 bases: TGTGCCATCAGTGAAGGTATTAGCGGGACCGAGCAGTACTTC.